This T cell receptor beta chain was documented in a study of post-analysis software for immune sequencing data. Study in general: The cohort encompassed relapsing-remitting, secondary progressive and progressive-relapsing multiple sclerosis disease courses. Study results and caveats: There were a few TRBV segments more frequent in patients than controls, and TRBV5-6, TRBV5-1 and TRBV20-1 were among them.

The TCR beta cDNA libraries contained unique molecular identifiers. When about 1 to 11 million T cells were used, they gave some 540,000 cDNA molecules. TCRdb recomputed calls from the PCR reads with MiXCR, one row per CDR3 protein. Found here are roughly 730,000 distinct CDR3 sequences, 25% to 30% of them singletons; the top ten hold approximately 0.6%. A remark on this clonotype: The antigen remains undetermined.

This CDR3 is built from 16 residues. V dropped 6 bases and J dropped 2 bases, with 17 bases sitting between them. Germline values: CDR1 SNHLY, CDR2 FYNNEI. The TCR comes from a girl aged 10-17 years with multiple sclerosis. V and J are TRBV2 and TRBJ1-5, with D possibly TRBD1 on 5 matching bases. Sequencing used blood. DNA of the CDR3: TGTGCCAGCAGGGACCTCCCGGGGGGTGGCAATCAGCCCCAGCATTTT. Its translation is CASRDLPGGGNQPQHF.